Below, 10 T cell receptor beta chains from the same sample are listed, as sequenced in a study of cytotoxic CD8 clonotypes in ibrutinib-treated CLL. Generated by immunoSEQ multiplex PCR, the TCRdb table keeps only in-frame clones and is missing some. The sample shows some 160,000 clones, roughly 80% of them seen only once. Sequences were derived from PBMCs, sampled after 12 months of ibrutinib treatment. These receptors were obtained from a human donor with chronic lymphocytic leukemia.

This chain connects TRBV4-3 to TRBJ2-2; D is possibly TRBD2 (7 bases). This CDR3 contains 16 residues. Trimming removed 0 bases at V and 6 bases at J, with 14 bases between. CDR1 is LGHNA and CDR2 is YSLEER in the germline V gene. This chain's CDR3 is CASSQDRGASAGELFF. In DNA, the CDR3 is TGCGCCAGCAGCCAAGATCGGGGGGCCTCGGCCGGGGAGCTGTTTTTT.

J is TRBJ2-7 and V is TRBV29-1; TRBD1 matches 8 bases. Per germline, CDR1 SQVTM and CDR2 ANQGSEA. The V and J ends lost 0 bases and 5 bases, in that order; junction bases with no gene match: 3. CDR3 length equals 13 residues. CDR3: CSVEDRGRNEQYF. CDR3 nucleotide sequence: TGCAGCGTTGAAGACAGGGGGCGCAACGAGCAGTACTTC.

The V and J genes are TRBV5-1 and TRBJ1-2; D is unclear. Deletions cut 0 bases from V and 8 bases from J, with 11 bases between. This CDR3 has 13 amino acids. Germline assignment: CDR1 SGHRS and CDR2 YFSETQ. CDR3 coding DNA: TGCGCCAGCAGCTTGGTTAAGGAACGAGGCTACACCTTC. Residues: CASSLVKERGYTF.

This clone was recorded once. The chain employs TRBV6-5 and TRBJ2-1; D gene unclear. The germline gives CDR1 MNHEY, CDR2 SVGAGI. V lost 4 bases to trimming and J lost 10 bases, with 8 bases between them. The CDR3 consists of 11 residues. Here the CDR3 DNA reads TGTGCCAGCAGTTCGAGCAACGAGCAGTTCTTC. This codes for CASSSSNEQFF.

The chain uses TRBV28 and TRBJ2-3, with 8 bases aligning to TRBD2. The V gene's germline CDR1 is MDHEN and CDR2 SYDVKM. This CDR3 has 15 amino acids. V shed 6 bases and J 5 bases; nucleotides not matched to a gene: 10. CDR3 residues: CASRGLSGRGDTQYF. The CDR3 DNA sequence: TGTGCCAGCAGGGGACTAAGCGGGAGAGGAGATACGCAGTATTTT. Combining the CDR3 with reference TRBV28 and TRBJ2-3 gives the whole variable domain DVKVTQSSRYLVKRTGEKVFLECVQDMDHENMFWYRQDPGLGLRLIYFSYDVKMKEKGDIPEGYSVSREKKERFSLILESASTNQTSMYLCASRGLSGRGDTQYFGPGTRLTVL.

This clone was counted between two and nine times. The CDR3 coding sequence is TGTGCCAGTAGTATAGTTGGAGGGAACGGCGACGAGCAGTACTTC. Translating it yields CASSIVGGNGDEQYF. The rearrangement joins TRBV19 to TRBJ2-7, with D perhaps matching TRBD2 (6 bases). Trimming took 1 base from V and 5 from J, leaving 15 bases between them. The CDR3 spans 15 residues. Per the germline V gene, CDR1 is LNHDA and CDR2 is SQIVND (reference sequence).

This rearrangement joins TRBV4-3 to TRBJ2-6; tentative D call: TRBD1 (6 bases). V lost 8 bases and J 0 bases, leaving 11 bases between the germline ends. The V gene's germline CDR1 is LGHNA and CDR2 YSLEER. There are 15 residues in the CDR3. For the CDR3, the DNA is TGCGCCAGCGGGGACATTTTCTCTGGGGCCAACGTCCTGACTTTC. Translating it yields CASGDIFSGANVLTF.

The chain links TRBV5-8 to TRBJ1-2; D gene uncertain. V was clipped by 0 bases and J by 4 bases, with 7 bases between them. There are 13 residues in the CDR3. Germline V gene data show CDR1 as SGHTS and CDR2 as YDEGEE. CDR3 loop: CASSLVGPYGYTF. In nucleotides, the CDR3 is TGTGCCAGCAGCTTGGTCGGCCCCTATGGCTACACCTTC.

The chain employs TRBV4-3 and TRBJ2-1; D is perhaps TRBD1 (5 bases). The germline CDR1 and CDR2 sequences are LGHNA and YSLEER. The CDR3 spans 15 residues. The V end lost 1 base, the J end lost 6 bases, and 13 bases lay between the germline ends. The DNA of the CDR3 is TGCGCCAGCAGCCAAGCGGTTAGACAGTTCAATGAGCAGTTCTTC. Translated, it gives CASSQAVRQFNEQFF.

V gene TRBV5-1 combines with J gene TRBJ2-5; D could derive from TRBD1 or TRBD2 (5 bases each). Germline loops: CDR1 SGHRS, CDR2 YFSETQ. The CDR3 is 15 residues long. V gave up 3 bases and J gave up 10 bases, with 22 bases separating them. In nucleotides, the CDR3 is TGCGCCAGCAGCTCGTACGGGACCGGTGGTGAAGACCAGTACTTC. Protein sequence: CASSSYGTGGEDQYF.